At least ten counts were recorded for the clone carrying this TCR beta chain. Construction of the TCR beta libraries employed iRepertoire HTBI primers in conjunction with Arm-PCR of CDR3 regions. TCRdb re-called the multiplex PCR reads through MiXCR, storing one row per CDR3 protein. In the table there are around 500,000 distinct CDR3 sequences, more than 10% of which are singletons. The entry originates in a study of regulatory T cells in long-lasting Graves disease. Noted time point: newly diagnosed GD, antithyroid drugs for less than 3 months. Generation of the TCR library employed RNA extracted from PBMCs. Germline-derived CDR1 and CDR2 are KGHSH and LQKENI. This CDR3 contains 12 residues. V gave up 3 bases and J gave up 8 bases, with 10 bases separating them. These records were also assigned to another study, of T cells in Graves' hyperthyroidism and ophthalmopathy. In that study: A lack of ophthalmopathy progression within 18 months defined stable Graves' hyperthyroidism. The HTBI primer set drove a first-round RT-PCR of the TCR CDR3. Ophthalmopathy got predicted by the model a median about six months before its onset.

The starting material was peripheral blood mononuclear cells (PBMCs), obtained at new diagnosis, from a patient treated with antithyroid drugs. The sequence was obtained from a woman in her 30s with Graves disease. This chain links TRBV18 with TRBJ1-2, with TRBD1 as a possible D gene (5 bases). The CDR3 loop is CASSPSDRGYTF. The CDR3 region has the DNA TGTGCCAGCTCACCCTCCGACAGAGGCTACACCTTC.